These 28 T cell receptor beta chains were all obtained from the same sample, sequenced in a study of blood T cell repertoires in COVID-19. Here immunoSEQ multiplex PCR was the method, and the copy in TCRdb shows in-frame clones only, minus some. The sample holds 360,000 or so clones; more than 75% are singletons and the top ten take around 3%. The sequencing sample was made of PBMCs or T cells enriched from blood (not recorded which). These receptor sequences come from a woman aged 25 to 39 who had recovered from COVID-19.

This chain uses TRBV15 with TRBJ1-3; weak D call: TRBD1 (6 bases). The germline V gene has CDR1 LNHNV and CDR2 YYDKDF (reference sequence). The germline V and J ends were trimmed by 2 bases and 4 bases, with 18 bases remaining between them. This CDR3 spans 17 amino acids. The CDR3 here is CATSRNYDRWPGNTIYF. The CDR3 DNA is TGTGCCACCAGCAGAAACTACGACAGGTGGCCGGGAAACACCATATATTTT.

The chain has TRBV5-1 and TRBJ2-7; 8 nucleotides align to TRBD2. The V and J ends lost 0 bases and 7 bases, in that order; junction bases with no gene match: 9. CDR1 SGHRS and CDR2 YFSETQ come from the germline V gene. CDR3 length equals 15 residues. The chain's CDR3 is CASSLVAGGAQEQYF. The CDR3 coding sequence is TGCGCCAGCAGCTTGGTGGCGGGGGGTGCCCAGGAGCAGTACTTC.

The chain is built from TRBV11-1 and TRBJ1-6; D is undetermined. CDR1 is SGHAT, CDR2 FQDESV, per germline (reference sequence). V lost 2 bases and J 4 bases, leaving 6 bases between the germline ends. CDR3 length equals 14 residues. CDR3 loop: CASSLLEYNSPLHF. The DNA for the CDR3 is TGTGCCAGCAGCTTACTTGAGTATAATTCACCCCTCCACTTT. The full variable domain, with the rest looked up from reference TRBV11-1 and TRBJ1-6, is EAEVAQSPRYKITEKSQAVAFWCDPISGHATLYWYRQILGQGPELLVQFQDESVVDDSQLPKDRFSAERLKGVDSTLKIQPAELGDSAMYLCASSLLEYNSPLHFGNGTRLTVT.

The V call is TRBV27, the J call TRBJ2-7; no clear D. Trimming took off 4 bases at V and 2 bases at J, with 9 bases between the two ends. CDR1 is MNHEY, CDR2 SMNVEV, per germline (reference sequence). The CDR3 sequence is 13 residues long. This CDR3 is CASSSGVTYEQYF. CDR3 bases: TGTGCCAGCAGTTCCGGAGTTACCTACGAGCAGTACTTC.

The chain combines TRBV25-1 with TRBJ2-5, with 7 bases fitting TRBD1. The V gene end was trimmed by 5 bases and the J gene end by 4 bases; junction bases not matched to a gene: 4. Germline-derived CDR1 and CDR2 are MGHDK and SYGVNS. The CDR3 covers 13 residues. CDR3 residues: CASSQGQLETQYF. DNA for the CDR3: TGTGCCAGCAGTCAGGGACAGTTAGAGACCCAGTACTTC.

J is TRBJ1-4 and V is TRBV10-2; 9 bases match TRBD1. The CDR3 spans 13 residues. After removal of 6 bases from V and 8 bases from J, the junction contained 4 bases not matched to a gene. CDR1 WSHSY and CDR2 SAAADI come from the germline V gene. For the CDR3, the DNA is TGCGCCAGCAGAGGGACAGGGTTGGAAAAACTGTTTTTT. This sequence encodes CASRGTGLEKLFF.

V gene TRBV7-9 combines with J gene TRBJ1-4, with 7 bases aligning to TRBD1. The J segment lost 4 bases and the V segment lost 8 bases, leaving 10 bases of the junction unmatched. CDR1 and CDR2 from the germline V gene are SEHNR and FQNEAQ (reference sequence). The CDR3 is 15 residues long. Written as DNA, the CDR3 is TGTGCCAGCGGACTTACAGGGGTTGGTAATGAAAAACTGTTTTTT. Its protein product is CASGLTGVGNEKLFF.

This chain joins TRBV28 and TRBJ1-1; possibly TRBD1 for D (5 bases). The ends were cut back, 5 bases at V and 4 bases at J, with 14 bases in the middle. CDR3 length: 14 residues. CDR1 is MDHEN, CDR2 SYDVKM, per germline. Written as DNA, the CDR3 is TGTGCCAGCAGTGCCGCCGGCGGGGGCACTGAAGCTTTCTTT. Encoded protein: CASSAAGGGTEAFF.

The chain employs TRBV10-3 and TRBJ1-2, with no clear D. The CDR3 runs to 12 residues. V dropped 4 bases and J dropped 4 bases, with 7 bases sitting between them. CDR1 is ENHRY, CDR2 SYGVKD, per germline. The CDR3 nucleotides are TGTGCCATCAGTGCGGAGTCCTATGGCTACACCTTC. It specifies CAISAESYGYTF.

V is TRBV10-3 and J is TRBJ1-1, with a possible D match to TRBD1 (6 bases). CDR3 length: 13 residues. Deletions cut 7 bases from V and 0 bases from J, with 9 bases between. The germline gives CDR1 ENHRY, CDR2 SYGVKD. The CDR3 DNA follows: TGTGCCATCATGGACAGTATGAACACTGAAGCTTTCTTT. Encoded protein: CAIMDSMNTEAFF.

This chain uses TRBV27 with TRBJ1-5, with 7 bases fitting TRBD1. The J segment lost 3 bases and the V segment lost 10 bases, leaving 9 bases of the junction unmatched. CDR3 length: 14 residues. In germline, CDR1 is MNHEY, CDR2 SMNVEV (reference sequence). DNA of the CDR3: TGTGCCACCGCGACAGGGTCCCCCAATCAGCCCCAGCATTTT. Its protein is CATATGSPNQPQHF.

The chain uses TRBV4-2 and TRBJ1-3, with 7 bases matching TRBD1. V was pared by 0 bases and J by 0 bases, with 2 bases of the junction left unmatched. The CDR3 is 16 amino acids. Germline lookup yields CDR1 LGHNA and CDR2 YNFKEQ. The CDR3 protein is CASSQDRDSSGNTIYF. The CDR3 bases are TGTGCCAGCAGCCAAGACCGGGACAGCTCTGGAAACACCATATATTTT.

The chain joins TRBV27 to TRBJ2-7, with TRBD2 as a possible D gene (5 bases). The CDR3 has 14 residues. Germline V gene sequence: CDR1 MNHEY, CDR2 SMNVEV (reference sequence). The V end lost 2 bases, the J end lost 4 bases, and 12 bases lay between the germline ends. In DNA, the CDR3 is TGTGCCAGCAGTTTAGTGGGAGTCGGGTACGAGCAGTACTTC. This codes for CASSLVGVGYEQYF.

The rearrangement joins TRBV13 to TRBJ1-3; no clear D. This CDR3 comprises 12 residues. Trimming took 2 bases from V and 7 from J, leaving 6 bases between them. Germline assignment: CDR1 PRHDT and CDR2 FYEKMQ (reference sequence). Here the CDR3 reads CASSLYLNTIYF. The CDR3 DNA follows: TGTGCCAGCAGCTTATACTTGAACACCATATATTTT. The full variable domain, rest sourced from reference TRBV13 and TRBJ1-3, is AAGVIQSPRHLIKEKRETATLKCYPIPRHDTVYWYQQGPGQDPQFLISFYEKMQSDKGSIPDRFSAQQFSDYHSELNMSSLELGDSALYFCASSLYLNTIYFGEGSWLTVV.

The V gene is TRBV5-4, the J gene TRBJ2-3; 8 nucleotides line up with TRBD1. The V gene's germline CDR1 is SGHNT and CDR2 YYREEE (reference sequence). Losses at the gene ends were 5 bases for V and 1 base for J; bases not matched to a gene: 6. CDR3 length equals 15 residues. The CDR3: CASRPDRVRTDTQYF. DNA for the CDR3: TGTGCCAGCAGGCCGGACAGGGTTCGCACAGATACGCAGTATTTT.

This rearrangement joins TRBV7-9 to TRBJ2-3; perhaps TRBD2 as D (6 bases). Germline lookup yields CDR1 SEHNR and CDR2 FQNEAQ (reference sequence). Trimming took off 5 bases at V and 6 bases at J, with 12 bases between the two ends. This CDR3 region has 13 residues. The CDR3 is CASSAGRSDTQYF. The CDR3 nucleotides are TGTGCCAGCAGCGCCGGGAGAAGCGATACGCAGTATTTT.

CDR3 in amino acids: CASSFVSGGNEQFF. CDR3 bases: TGTGCCAGCAGCTTCGTTAGCGGCGGGAATGAGCAGTTCTTC. The chain links TRBV5-6 to TRBJ2-1; D may be TRBD2 (6 bases). V lost 2 bases and J 7 bases, leaving 13 bases between the germline ends. CDR3 length equals 14 residues. The germline gives CDR1 SGHDT, CDR2 YYEEEE.

The genes are TRBV5-1 and TRBJ1-2; no clear D gene. The V end was cut by 0 bases, the J end by 2 bases, with 8 bases between. CDR3 length equals 14 residues. Germline lookup yields CDR1 SGHRS and CDR2 YFSETQ. CDR3 in amino acids: CASSLVGRNYGYTF. The CDR3 nucleotides read TGCGCCAGCAGCTTGGTGGGCAGAAACTATGGCTACACCTTC.

The table lists this clone with a count of one. The chain couples TRBV10-3 to TRBJ1-6; no reliable D call. The CDR3 length is 13 residues. Germline CDR1 is ENHRY and CDR2 is SYGVKD. The V end lost 7 bases, the J end lost 8 bases, and 12 bases lay between the germline ends. The CDR3 region has the DNA TGTGCCATCACCCCCTTACGGGATTCACCCCTCCACTTT. This encodes CAITPLRDSPLHF.

The table lists this clone with a few counts. V and J are TRBV28 and TRBJ1-2; 7 nucleotides align to TRBD1. J lost 0 bases, V lost 6 bases, and 4 bases had no gene match. The V gene's germline CDR1 is MDHEN and CDR2 SYDVKM. This CDR3 spans 14 amino acids. The CDR3 bases are TGTGCCAGCAGGAACAGGGGCCCTAACTATGGCTACACCTTC. Its protein product is CASRNRGPNYGYTF.

This chain connects TRBV24-1 to TRBJ2-3; 7 nucleotides agree with TRBD1. Germline V gives CDR1 KGHDR, CDR2 SFDVKD. The CDR3 is made up of 15 amino acids. With 3 bases clipped from V and 4 bases from J, the junction kept 6 bases outside the gene matches. DNA of the CDR3: TGTGCCACCAGTGATCCGAGGGGGCGGGCAGATACGCAGTATTTT. It is translated as CATSDPRGRADTQYF.

The rearrangement uses TRBV11-2 and TRBJ1-5; no clear D. Per the germline V gene, CDR1 is SGHAT and CDR2 is FQNNGV. V was clipped by 0 bases and J by 3 bases, with 6 bases between them. The CDR3 spans 14 residues. The CDR3 DNA sequence: TGTGCCAGCAGCTTAGACGGAGTCAATCAGCCCCAGCATTTT. Its protein product is CASSLDGVNQPQHF.

The V and J genes are TRBV11-2 and TRBJ1-1; perhaps TRBD1 as D (6 bases). The CDR3 extends over 15 amino acids. Trimming shortened V by 1 base and J by 0 bases, and 9 bases separated the two germline ends. In germline, CDR1 is SGHAT, CDR2 FQNNGV. The CDR3 spells CASSLAQGLNTEAFF. The CDR3 nucleotides read TGTGCCAGCAGCTTAGCCCAGGGGTTGAACACTGAAGCTTTCTTT. The variable domain in full, completed from reference TRBV11-2 and TRBJ1-1, reads EAGVAQSPRYKIIEKRQSVAFWCNPISGHATLYWYQQILGQGPKLLIQFQNNGVVDDSQLPKDRFSAERLKGVDSTLKIQPAKLEDSAVYLCASSLAQGLNTEAFFGQGTRLTVV.

CDR3 region: CASSRLAGGPSEQFF. CDR3 bases: TGTGCCAGCAGTCGGCTAGCGGGGGGGCCCAGTGAGCAGTTCTTC. The chain links TRBV11-2 to TRBJ2-1, with TRBD2 matching over 12 bases. Trimming at V came to 6 bases and at J to 9 bases, leaving 9 bases not matched to a gene. The CDR3 contains 15 residues. Germline lookup yields CDR1 SGHAT and CDR2 FQNNGV. The full variable domain, rest sourced from reference TRBV11-2 and TRBJ2-1, is EAGVAQSPRYKIIEKRQSVAFWCNPISGHATLYWYQQILGQGPKLLIQFQNNGVVDDSQLPKDRFSAERLKGVDSTLKIQPAKLEDSAVYLCASSRLAGGPSEQFFGPGTRLTVL.

In regard to this clone: This sample includes further DNA sequences coding for the same CDR3. V and J are TRBV18 and TRBJ1-5; D possibly corresponds to TRBD1 (6 bases). This CDR3 spans 14 amino acids. Trimming left V 2 bases short and J 3 bases short, with 8 bases between. Germline V gene lookup returns CDR1 KGHSH and CDR2 LQKENI. The CDR3 region is CASSPGQPNQPQHF. As DNA, the CDR3 is TGTGCCAGCTCACCAGGACAGCCCAATCAGCCCCAGCATTTT.

This chain joins TRBV5-5 and TRBJ1-2; TRBD1 matches at 11 bases. After removal of 3 bases from V and 7 bases from J, the junction contained 2 bases not matched to a gene. Germline-derived CDR1 and CDR2 are SGHKS and YYEKEE (reference sequence). The CDR3 spans 13 residues. CDR3 region: CASSYGTGGGYTF. CDR3 in DNA: TGTGCCAGCAGCTACGGGACAGGGGGTGGCTACACCTTC.

The rearrangement uses TRBV5-1 and TRBJ2-7; TRBD2 matches at 14 bases. The germline CDR1 and CDR2 sequences are SGHRS and YFSETQ. The CDR3 has 17 residues. The junction had 10 bases not matched to a gene; V was cut back by 3 bases and J by 5 bases. The CDR3, as DNA: TGCGCCAGCAGCTGGGGACTAGCGGGAGCCCTCCGGGACGAGCAGTACTTC. Its translation: CASSWGLAGALRDEQYF.

The chain couples TRBV7-2 to TRBJ2-1; 9 nucleotides match TRBD2. The CDR3 runs to 15 residues. Looked up from germline, CDR1 is SGHTA and CDR2 is FQGNSA. Trimming took 7 bases from V and 4 from J; bases not matched to a gene: 8. The CDR3 sequence is CASTMRAGGYNEQFF. The CDR3 DNA is TGTGCCAGCACCATGAGGGCGGGAGGGTACAATGAGCAGTTCTTC.